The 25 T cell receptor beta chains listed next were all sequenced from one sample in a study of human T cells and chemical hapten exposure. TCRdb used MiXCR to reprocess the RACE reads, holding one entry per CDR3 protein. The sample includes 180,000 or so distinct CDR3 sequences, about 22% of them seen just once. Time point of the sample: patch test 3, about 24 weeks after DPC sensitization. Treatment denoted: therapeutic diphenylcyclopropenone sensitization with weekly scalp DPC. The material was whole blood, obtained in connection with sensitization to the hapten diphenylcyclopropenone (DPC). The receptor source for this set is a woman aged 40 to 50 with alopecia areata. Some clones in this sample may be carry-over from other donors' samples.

CDR3 sequence reads: CASSPPGGTQYF. Written as DNA, the CDR3 is TGTGCCAGCAGCCCCCCCGGGGGTACGCAGTATTTT. The chain recombines TRBV11-3 with TRBJ2-3; tentatively, D is TRBD2 (6 bases). The CDR3 length is 12 residues. V lost 5 bases to trimming and J lost 8 bases, with 11 bases between them. In germline, CDR1 is SGHNT, CDR2 YENEEA.

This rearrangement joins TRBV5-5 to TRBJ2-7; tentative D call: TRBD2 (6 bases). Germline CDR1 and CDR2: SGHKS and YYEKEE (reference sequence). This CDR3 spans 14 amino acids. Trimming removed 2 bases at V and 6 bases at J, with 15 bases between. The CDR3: CASSLFPSASEQYF. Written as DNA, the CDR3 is TGTGCCAGCAGCTTATTTCCTAGCGCTTCCGAGCAGTACTTC.

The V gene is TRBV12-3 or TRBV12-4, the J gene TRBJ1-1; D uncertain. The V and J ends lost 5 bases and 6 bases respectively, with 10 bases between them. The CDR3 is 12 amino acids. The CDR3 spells CASSLASSEAFF. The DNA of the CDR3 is TGTGCCAGCAGTCTCGCCTCCTCTGAAGCTTTCTTT.

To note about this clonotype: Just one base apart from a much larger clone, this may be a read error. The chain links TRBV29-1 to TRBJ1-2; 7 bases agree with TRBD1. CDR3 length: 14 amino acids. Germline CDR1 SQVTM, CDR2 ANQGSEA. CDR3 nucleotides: TGCAGCGTTGAGGGGGACAGCCCTAACTATGGCTACAACTTC. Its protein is CSVEGDSPNYGYNF.

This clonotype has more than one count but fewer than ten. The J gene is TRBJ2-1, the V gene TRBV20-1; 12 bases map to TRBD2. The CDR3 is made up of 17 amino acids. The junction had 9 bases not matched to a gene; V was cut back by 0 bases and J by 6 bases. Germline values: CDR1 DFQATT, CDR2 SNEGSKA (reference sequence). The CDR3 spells CSARDVTSGSWINEQFF. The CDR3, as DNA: TGCAGTGCTAGAGATGTGACTAGCGGGAGCTGGATCAATGAGCAGTTCTTC.

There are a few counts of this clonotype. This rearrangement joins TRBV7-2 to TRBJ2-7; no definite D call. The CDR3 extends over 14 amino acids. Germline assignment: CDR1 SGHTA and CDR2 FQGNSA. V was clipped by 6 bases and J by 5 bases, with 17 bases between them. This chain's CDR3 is CASRAGPRSDEQYF. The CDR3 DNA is TGTGCCAGCAGAGCCGGGCCCAGAAGCGACGAGCAGTACTTC.

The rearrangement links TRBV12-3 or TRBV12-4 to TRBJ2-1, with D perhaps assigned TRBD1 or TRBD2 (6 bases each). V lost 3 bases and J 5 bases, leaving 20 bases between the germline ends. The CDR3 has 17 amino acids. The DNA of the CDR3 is TGTGCCAGCAGTTTGGGCGCTGGGGGCGGGGTTCACAATGAGCAGTTCTTC. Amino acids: CASSLGAGGGVHNEQFF.

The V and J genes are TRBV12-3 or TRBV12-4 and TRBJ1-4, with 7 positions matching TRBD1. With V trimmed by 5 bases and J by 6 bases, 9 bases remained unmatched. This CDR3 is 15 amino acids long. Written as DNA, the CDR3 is TGTGCCAGCAGTCGGACAGGCCCTGGATATGAAAAACTGTTTTTT. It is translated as CASSRTGPGYEKLFF.

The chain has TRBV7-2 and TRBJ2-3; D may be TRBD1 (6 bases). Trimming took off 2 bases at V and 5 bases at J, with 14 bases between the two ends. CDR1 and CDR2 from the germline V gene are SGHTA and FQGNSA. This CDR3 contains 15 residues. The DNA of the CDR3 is TGTGCCAGCAGCTTATCGGGTCAGGGGATAGATACGCAGTATTTT. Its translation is CASSLSGQGIDTQYF. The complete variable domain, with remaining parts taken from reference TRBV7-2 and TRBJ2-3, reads GAGVSQSPSNKVTEKGKDVELRCDPISGHTALYWYRQSLGQGLEFLIYFQGNSAPDKSGLPSDRFSAERTGGSVSTLTIQRTQQEDSAVYLCASSLSGQGIDTQYFGPGTRLTVL.

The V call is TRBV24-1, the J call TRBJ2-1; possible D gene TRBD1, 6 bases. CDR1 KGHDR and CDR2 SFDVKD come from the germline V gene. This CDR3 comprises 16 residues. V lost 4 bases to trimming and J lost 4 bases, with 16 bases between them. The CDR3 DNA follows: TGTGCCACCAGTGAGTCTTCCGGGACACATTACAATGAGCAGTTCTTC. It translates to CATSESSGTHYNEQFF.

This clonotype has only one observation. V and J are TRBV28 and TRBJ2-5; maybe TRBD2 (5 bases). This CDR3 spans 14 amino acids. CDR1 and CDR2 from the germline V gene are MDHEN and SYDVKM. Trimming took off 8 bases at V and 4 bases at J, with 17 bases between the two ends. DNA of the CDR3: TGTGCCAGCCTTAAGGAGGCCCTGGGAGAGACCCAGTACTTC. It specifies CASLKEALGETQYF. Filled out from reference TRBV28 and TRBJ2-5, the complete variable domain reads DVKVTQSSRYLVKRTGEKVFLECVQDMDHENMFWYRQDPGLGLRLIYFSYDVKMKEKGDIPEGYSVSREKKERFSLILESASTNQTSMYLCASLKEALGETQYFGPGTRLLVL.

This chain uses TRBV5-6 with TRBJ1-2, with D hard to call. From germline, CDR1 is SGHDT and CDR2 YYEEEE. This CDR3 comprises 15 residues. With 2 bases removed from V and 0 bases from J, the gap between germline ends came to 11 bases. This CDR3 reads CASSFISHTNYGYTF. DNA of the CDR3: TGTGCCAGCAGCTTCATAAGTCATACTAACTATGGCTACACCTTC.

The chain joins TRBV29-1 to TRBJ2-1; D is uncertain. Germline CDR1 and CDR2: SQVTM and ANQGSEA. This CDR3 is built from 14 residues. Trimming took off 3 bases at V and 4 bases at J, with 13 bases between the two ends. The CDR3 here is CSVDTGRSYNEQFF. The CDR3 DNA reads TGCAGCGTTGATACCGGACGGAGTTACAATGAGCAGTTCTTC.

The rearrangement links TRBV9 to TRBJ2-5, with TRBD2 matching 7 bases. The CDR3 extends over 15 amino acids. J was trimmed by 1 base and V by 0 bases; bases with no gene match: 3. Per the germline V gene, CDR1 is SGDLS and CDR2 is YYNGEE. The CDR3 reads CASSVGGGTQETQYF. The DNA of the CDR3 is TGTGCCAGCAGCGTAGGGGGAGGGACCCAAGAGACCCAGTACTTC. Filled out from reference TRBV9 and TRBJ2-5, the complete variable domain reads DSGVTQTPKHLITATGQRVTLRCSPRSGDLSVYWYQQSLDQGLQFLIQYYNGEERAKGNILERFSAQQFPDLHSELNLSSLELGDSALYFCASSVGGGTQETQYFGPGTRLLVL.

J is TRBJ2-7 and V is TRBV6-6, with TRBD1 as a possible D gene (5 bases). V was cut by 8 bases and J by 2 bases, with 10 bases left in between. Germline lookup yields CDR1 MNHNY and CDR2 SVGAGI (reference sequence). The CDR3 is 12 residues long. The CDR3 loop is CASSGHPYEQYF. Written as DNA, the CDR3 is TGTGCCAGCTCAGGACATCCCTACGAGCAGTACTTC.

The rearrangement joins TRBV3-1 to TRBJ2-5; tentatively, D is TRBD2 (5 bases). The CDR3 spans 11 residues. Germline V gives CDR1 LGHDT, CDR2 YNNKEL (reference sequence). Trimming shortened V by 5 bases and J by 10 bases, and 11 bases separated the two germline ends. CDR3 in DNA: TGTGCCAGCAGCAGCCTAGCACGCCAGTACTTC. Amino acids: CASSSLARQYF.

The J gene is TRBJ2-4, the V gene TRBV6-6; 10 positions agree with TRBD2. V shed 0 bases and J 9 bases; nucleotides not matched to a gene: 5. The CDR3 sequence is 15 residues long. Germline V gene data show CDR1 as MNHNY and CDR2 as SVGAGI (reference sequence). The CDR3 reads CASSYSGTSEGIQYF. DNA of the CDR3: TGTGCCAGCAGTTACTCCGGGACTAGCGAGGGCATTCAGTACTTC.

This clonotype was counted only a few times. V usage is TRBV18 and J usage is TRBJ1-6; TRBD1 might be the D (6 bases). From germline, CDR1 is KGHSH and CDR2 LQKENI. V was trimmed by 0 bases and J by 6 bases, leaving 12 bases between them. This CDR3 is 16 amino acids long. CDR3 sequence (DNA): TGTGCCAGCTCACCACCGGACAGAGGGGGTAATTCACCCCTCCACTTT. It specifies CASSPPDRGGNSPLHF.

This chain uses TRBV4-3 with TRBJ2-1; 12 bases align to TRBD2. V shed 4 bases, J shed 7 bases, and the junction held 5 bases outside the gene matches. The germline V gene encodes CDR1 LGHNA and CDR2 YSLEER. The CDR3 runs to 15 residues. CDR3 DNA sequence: TGCGCCAGCAGCCTACTAGCGGGAGGAGCAAATGAGCAGTTCTTC. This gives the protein CASSLLAGGANEQFF.

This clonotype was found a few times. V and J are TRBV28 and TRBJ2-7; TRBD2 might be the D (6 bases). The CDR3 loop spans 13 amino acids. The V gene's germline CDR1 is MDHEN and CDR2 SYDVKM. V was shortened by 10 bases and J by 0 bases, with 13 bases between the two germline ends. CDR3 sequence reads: CATREQGSYEQYF. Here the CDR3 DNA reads TGTGCCACCCGGGAGCAGGGCTCCTACGAGCAGTACTTC.

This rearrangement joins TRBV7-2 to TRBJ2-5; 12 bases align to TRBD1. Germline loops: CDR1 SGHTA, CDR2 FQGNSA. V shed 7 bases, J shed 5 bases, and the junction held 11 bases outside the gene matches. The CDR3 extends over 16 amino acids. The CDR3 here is CASTGGGTGGGETQYF. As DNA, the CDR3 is TGTGCCAGCACCGGCGGGGGGACAGGGGGCGGCGAGACCCAGTACTTC.

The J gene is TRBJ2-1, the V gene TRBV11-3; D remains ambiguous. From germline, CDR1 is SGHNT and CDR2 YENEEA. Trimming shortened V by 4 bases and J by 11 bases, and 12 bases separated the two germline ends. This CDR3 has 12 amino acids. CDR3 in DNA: TGTGCCAGCAGCTCTGACCAGCTTAAGCAGTTCTTC. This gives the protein CASSSDQLKQFF.

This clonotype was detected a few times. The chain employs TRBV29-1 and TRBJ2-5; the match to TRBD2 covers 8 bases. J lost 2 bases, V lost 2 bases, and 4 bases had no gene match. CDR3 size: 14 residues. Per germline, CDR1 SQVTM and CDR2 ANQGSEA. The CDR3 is CSVERGLDQETQYF. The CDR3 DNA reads TGCAGCGTTGAAAGGGGACTAGATCAAGAGACCCAGTACTTC.

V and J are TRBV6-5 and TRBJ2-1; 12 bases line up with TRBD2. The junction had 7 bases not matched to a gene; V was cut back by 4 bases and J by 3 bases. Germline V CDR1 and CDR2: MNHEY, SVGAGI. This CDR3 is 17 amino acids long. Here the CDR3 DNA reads TGTGCCAGCAGTTTTCCGACTAGCGGGAGTGGCTACAATGAGCAGTTCTTC. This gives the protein CASSFPTSGSGYNEQFF.

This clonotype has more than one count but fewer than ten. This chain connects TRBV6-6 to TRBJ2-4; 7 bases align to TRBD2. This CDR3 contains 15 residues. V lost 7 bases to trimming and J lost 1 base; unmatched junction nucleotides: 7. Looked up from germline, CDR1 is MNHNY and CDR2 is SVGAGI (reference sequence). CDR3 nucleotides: TGTGCCAGCAACCCTTGGGGGGGGGCCAAAAACATTCAGTACTTC. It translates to CASNPWGGAKNIQYF.